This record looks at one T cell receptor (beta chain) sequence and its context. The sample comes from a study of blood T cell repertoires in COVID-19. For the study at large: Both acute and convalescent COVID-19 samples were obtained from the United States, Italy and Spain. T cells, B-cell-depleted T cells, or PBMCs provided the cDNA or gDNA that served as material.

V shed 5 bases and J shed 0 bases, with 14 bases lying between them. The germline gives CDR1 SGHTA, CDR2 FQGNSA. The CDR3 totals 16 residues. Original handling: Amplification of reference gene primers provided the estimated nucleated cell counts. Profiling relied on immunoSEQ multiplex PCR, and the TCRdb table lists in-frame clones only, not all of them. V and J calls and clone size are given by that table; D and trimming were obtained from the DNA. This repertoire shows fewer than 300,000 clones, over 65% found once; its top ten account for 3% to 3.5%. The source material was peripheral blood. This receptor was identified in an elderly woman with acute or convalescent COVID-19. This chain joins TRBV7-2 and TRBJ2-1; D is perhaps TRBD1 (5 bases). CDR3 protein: CASSNGAFSSYNEQFF. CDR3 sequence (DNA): TGTGCCAGCAGCAATGGGGCGTTCAGCTCCTACAATGAGCAGTTCTTC.